This T cell receptor beta chain was sequenced during a study of blood T cells in healthy people across ages. All donors came from Russia, were Caucasian and healthy, and spanned ages about 6 to 90. Isolating PBMCs gave at least 6.5 million of these cells per sample. Study-wide findings and caveats: Naive T cell percentage strongly correlated with TCR beta diversity. Observed TCR beta diversity per million T cells went down as age went up. This fall followed a roughly linear course with age.

Together with a sample-barcoded 5' primer, a J-beta primer mix was included in a second PCR lasting about 7 to 11 cycles. TCRdb re-derived calls from the 5' RACE reads in MiXCR, one entry per CDR3 protein. The repertoire holds more than 1.4 million distinct CDR3 sequences, around 39% seen once, with 7% to 9% in the top ten. With regard to this clonotype: Its antigen is as yet unknown.

J was trimmed by 6 bases and V by 1 base; bases with no gene match: 6. The CDR3 contains 14 residues. Germline CDR1 SQVTM, CDR2 ANQGSEA. The V gene is TRBV29-1, the J gene TRBJ2-7; 10 bases match TRBD2. The TCR comes from a woman between 18 and 30 years old in good health. The source material was blood. This chain's CDR3 is CSVEGEREGFEQYF. CDR3 coding DNA: TGCAGCGTTGAAGGAGAGCGGGAGGGATTCGAGCAGTACTTC.